The following is a T cell receptor beta chain sequence with its context. The CDR3 spans 16 residues. With V trimmed by 1 base and J by 5 bases, 6 bases remained unmatched. The germline gives CDR1 LGHDT, CDR2 YNNKEL (reference sequence). The data belong to a study of blood T cell repertoires in COVID-19. The assay was immunoSEQ multiplex PCR, and TCRdb's table has in-frame clones only and misses some. Of 150,000 to 160,000 clones listed, 80% were seen once; the top ten hold just over 0.55%. The receptor was isolated from a man in his sixties with acute or convalescent COVID-19. Sequencing was done on a sample of peripheral blood. The chain joins TRBV3-1 (or the pseudogene TRBV3-2) to TRBJ2-2; 8 bases are a match to TRBD1. The CDR3 here is CASSQATGVNTGELFF. CDR3 DNA: TGTGCCAGCAGCCAAGCGACAGGGGTGAATACCGGGGAGCTGTTTTTT.